One and the same sample provided the 15 T cell receptor beta chains below, sequenced in a study of cytomegalovirus exposure and HLA in healthy donors (dated by TCRdb to 2016 to 2017). The library relied on the immunoSEQ multiplex PCR assay. The multiplex PCR relied on a mix of 60 forward primers for TCR Vbeta segments and 13 reverse primers for TCR Jbeta segments. TCRdb holds this immuneACCESS table with in-frame rearrangements only. Some clones are missing; in checked studies, unresolved V genes explain under half, and the rest has no known cause. The sample has 160,000 or so clones on record, over 75% of them singletons. The ten biggest clones cover approximately 0.55% of the sample. The sequenced material came from PBMCs. These receptors came from a woman aged 45-65 years in good health and CMV-seronegative.

V and J are TRBV5-1 and TRBJ1-1; the D is unclear. Germline lookup yields CDR1 SGHRS and CDR2 YFSETQ. Trimming took off 2 bases at V and 6 bases at J, with 11 bases between the two ends. This CDR3 has 13 amino acids. This CDR3 is CASSFERRSEAFF. The DNA of the CDR3 is TGCGCCAGCAGCTTCGAGAGAAGATCTGAAGCTTTCTTT.

This clone was counted between two and nine times. The chain employs TRBV7-2 and TRBJ2-5; possible D gene TRBD2, 6 bases. Germline V gene sequence: CDR1 SGHTA, CDR2 FQGNSA. The CDR3 length is 15 residues. Trimming shortened V by 6 bases and J by 3 bases, and 17 bases separated the two germline ends. The CDR3 nucleotides are TGTGCCAGCAGTCTCGGGGGAACTAGGGAAGAGACCCAGTACTTC. Amino acid sequence: CASSLGGTREETQYF.

CDR3 protein: CASSLRESGTYEQYF. CDR3 in DNA: TGCGCCAGCAGCTTGAGAGAGTCCGGGACATACGAGCAGTACTTC. The chain employs TRBV5-1 and TRBJ2-5, with TRBD1 as a possible D gene (6 bases). The J call is in doubt because the DNA end fits TRBJ2-7 better. The CDR3 loop spans 15 amino acids. Germline CDR1 is SGHRS and CDR2 is YFSETQ.

There are a few counts of this clone. This chain links TRBV6-5 with TRBJ2-1; TRBD2 matches 8 bases. The CDR3 is 14 amino acids. Unmatched junction bases numbered 6, after V lost 3 bases and J lost 8 bases. The germline V gene encodes CDR1 MNHEY and CDR2 SVGAGI. The CDR3: CASSYFSGVDEQFF. In DNA form, the CDR3 reads TGTGCCAGCAGTTATTTTAGCGGGGTGGATGAGCAGTTCTTC.

The chain joins TRBV7-2 to TRBJ2-1; D possibly corresponds to TRBD1 (5 bases). Germline assignment: CDR1 SGHTA and CDR2 FQGNSA. The CDR3 consists of 12 residues. The V end was cut by 5 bases, the J end by 12 bases, with 14 bases between. The CDR3 coding sequence is TGTGCCAGCAGCCAGACAGCTTCAGGGCAGTTCTTC. It yields the protein CASSQTASGQFF.

The gene calls are TRBV7-2 and TRBJ2-7; 7 bases line up with TRBD1. Germline CDR1 reads SGHTA; CDR2 reads FQGNSA. J was trimmed by 6 bases and V by 5 bases; bases with no gene match: 13. There are 15 residues in the CDR3. The CDR3 bases are TGTGCCAGCAGCCCGCCATCGACAGGGACGGTCGAGCAGTACTTC. This gives the protein CASSPPSTGTVEQYF.

CDR3 loop: CASSIAGDGEQYF. For the CDR3, the DNA is TGTGCCAGCTCGATTGCGGGGGACGGCGAGCAGTACTTC. The V call is TRBV18, the J call TRBJ2-7, with 7 positions matching TRBD2. Unmatched junction bases numbered 8, after V lost 6 bases and J lost 6 bases. The CDR3 extends over 13 amino acids. Germline CDR1 is KGHSH and CDR2 is LQKENI. The variable domain in full, completed from reference TRBV18 and TRBJ2-7, reads NAGVMQNPRHLVRRRGQEARLRCSPMKGHSHVYWYRQLPEEGLKFMVYLQKENIIDESGMPKERFSAEFPKEGPSILRIQQVVRGDSAAYFCASSIAGDGEQYFGPGTRLTVT.

The chain combines TRBV6-1 with TRBJ2-1, with TRBD2 matching 7 bases. The V gene end was trimmed by 6 bases and the J gene end by 9 bases; junction bases not matched to a gene: 14. Germline loops: CDR1 MNHNS, CDR2 SASEGT. The CDR3 consists of 15 residues. CDR3 sequence: CASRALREVISEQFF. DNA for the CDR3: TGTGCCAGCAGGGCCCTCCGGGAGGTGATTTCTGAGCAGTTCTTC.

This clone was recorded only once. The chain has TRBV25-1 and TRBJ2-3; possible D gene TRBD1, 5 bases. Germline V gives CDR1 MGHDK, CDR2 SYGVNS. Between the trimmed V and J ends, which lost 10 bases and 1 base, there was a span of 12 bases. The CDR3 extends over 13 amino acids. The CDR3 DNA follows: TGTGCCACCTCCATAGGGGGCACAGATACGCAGTATTTT. It yields the protein CATSIGGTDTQYF.

V usage is TRBV10-2 and J usage is TRBJ2-7; no reliable D call. The germline gives CDR1 WSHSY, CDR2 SAAADI. V was cut by 7 bases and J by 2 bases, with 15 bases left in between. The CDR3 spans 14 residues. CDR3 in amino acids: CASIPRQAAYEQYF. CDR3 nucleotide sequence: TGCGCCAGCATCCCCCGGCAGGCCGCCTACGAGCAGTACTTC.

The V call is TRBV18, the J call TRBJ2-5; D is unresolved. CDR1 and CDR2 from the germline V gene are KGHSH and LQKENI. V lost 0 bases and J 5 bases, leaving 10 bases between the germline ends. The CDR3 contains 14 residues. The CDR3, as DNA: TGTGCCAGCTCACCACCGGAGTTCCGGGAGACCCAGTACTTC. Residues: CASSPPEFRETQYF.

This clone was seen a handful of times. The CDR3 DNA is TGTGCCAGCAGCTTAAGTCTGGGGCCGTACCAAGAGACCCAGTACTTC. This codes for CASSLSLGPYQETQYF. The rearrangement joins TRBV13 to TRBJ2-5; weak D call: TRBD1 (5 bases). The germline CDR1 and CDR2 sequences are PRHDT and FYEKMQ (reference sequence). This CDR3 is 16 amino acids long. V was cut by 2 bases and J by 0 bases, with 13 bases left in between. Full variable domain (missing parts from reference TRBV13 and TRBJ2-5): AAGVIQSPRHLIKEKRETATLKCYPIPRHDTVYWYQQGPGQDPQFLISFYEKMQSDKGSIPDRFSAQQFSDYHSELNMSSLELGDSALYFCASSLSLGPYQETQYFGPGTRLLVL.

The chain has TRBV2 and TRBJ1-2, with D uncertain. The length of the CDR3 is 13 residues. Germline CDR1 reads SNHLY; CDR2 reads FYNNEI. V was trimmed by 2 bases and J by 3 bases, leaving 7 bases between them. CDR3 residues: CASSESQYYGYTF. The CDR3 DNA reads as TGTGCCAGCAGTGAATCACAGTACTATGGCTACACCTTC.

V gene TRBV28 combines with J gene TRBJ2-7, with a weak D call TRBD1 (6 bases). In germline, CDR1 is MDHEN, CDR2 SYDVKM. The CDR3 is 16 residues long. V gave up 6 bases and J gave up 2 bases, with 20 bases separating them. The CDR3 DNA reads as TGTGCCAGCAGACGCACGTCCGGGACATTTGCCTACGAGCAGTACTTC. The encoded protein is CASRRTSGTFAYEQYF.

The chain joins TRBV6-1 to TRBJ2-5, with 7 bases aligning to TRBD1. Trimming took 2 bases from V and 4 from J; bases not matched to a gene: 10. Germline assignment: CDR1 MNHNS and CDR2 SASEGT. CDR3 length: 16 amino acids. In nucleotides, the CDR3 is TGTGCCAGCAGTGAAAAGGGCAGATCAGGGGGAGAGACCCAGTACTTC. This translates into CASSEKGRSGGETQYF.